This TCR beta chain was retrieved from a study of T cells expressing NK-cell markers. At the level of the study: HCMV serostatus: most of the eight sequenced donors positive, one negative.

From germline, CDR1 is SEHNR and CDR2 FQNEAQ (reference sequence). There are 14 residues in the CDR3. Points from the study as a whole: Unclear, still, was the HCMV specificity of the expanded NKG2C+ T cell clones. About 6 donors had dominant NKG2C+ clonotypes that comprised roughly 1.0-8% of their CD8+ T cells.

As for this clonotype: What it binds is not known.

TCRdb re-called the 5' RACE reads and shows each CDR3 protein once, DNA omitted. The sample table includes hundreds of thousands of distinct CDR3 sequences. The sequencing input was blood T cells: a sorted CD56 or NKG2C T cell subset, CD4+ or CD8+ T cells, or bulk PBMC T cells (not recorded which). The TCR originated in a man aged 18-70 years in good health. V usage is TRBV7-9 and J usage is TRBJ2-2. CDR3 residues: CASSLRENTGELFF.